Reported below is one T cell receptor beta chain. Its antigen is unknown. This sample stems from a study of shared clonotypes between healthy human individuals. Turning to the study itself: Contributing individuals were a couple of females and a few males aged 18 to 49. The plates for each donor numbered three CD4 naive, three CD4 memory, two CD8 naive and one CD8 memory.

From germline, CDR1 is SGHTA and CDR2 FQGTGA. V dropped 4 bases and J dropped 8 bases, with 12 bases sitting between them. The CDR3 covers 13 residues. Notes on the study in general: The low donor count limited represented genetic and exposure-history diversity. It was expected that sequencing depth would affect clonotype sharing among donors.

TCRdb keeps only in-frame clones here, not all; method: immunoSEQ multiplex PCR. The top ten hold approximately 0.5% of the sample, which has more than 850,000 clones, 70% to 80% seen once. The TCR comes from a young man in good health. Some clones in this sample may be carry-over from other donors' samples. The sample taken for sequencing was memory CD4+ T cells from PBMCs. Subset: CD45RA-negative fraction. The chain combines TRBV7-3 with TRBJ1-5; D not resolved. The CDR3 coding sequence is TGTGCCAGCAGCTCCGCGGGTAATAAGCCCCAGCATTTT. Its translation is CASSSAGNKPQHF.